This is a list of T cell receptor beta chains from one sample in a study of blood T cell repertoires in COVID-19. Profiled with immunoSEQ multiplex PCR; TCRdb holds only in-frame clones, not every one. Here the sample spans approximately 97,000 clones, about 85% being singletons. Sequenced: peripheral blood. These receptor sequences come from a human donor in a cohort sampled during active COVID-19. Both conserved end residues are part of each CDR3. Each record gives: CDR3 protein, CDR3 DNA, V gene, J gene, D gene, clone size. D genes are given only for firm matches. For some rows the clone size is stated as once, few or many, or as a class when expanded; others skip it.

cdr3_aa: CASSRGKTSLPGETQYF
cdr3_nt: TGTGCCAGCAGCAGGGGGAAAACTAGTTTACCCGGAGAGACCCAGTACTTC
v_call: TRBV7-2
j_call: TRBJ2-5
d_call: -
clone_size: -

cdr3_aa: CASSYSGLGLDEQYF
cdr3_nt: TGTGCCAGCAGTTACTCCGGACTAGGGCTTGACGAGCAGTACTTC
v_call: TRBV6-2/TRBV6-3
j_call: TRBJ2-7
d_call: TRBD2
clone_size: once

cdr3_aa: CASSSLGGRFAEAFF
cdr3_nt: TGTGCCAGCAGCTCCCTGGGGGGGAGATTTGCTGAAGCTTTCTTT
v_call: TRBV7-3
j_call: TRBJ1-1
d_call: -
clone_size: -

cdr3_aa: CASSYGHFGPEQFF
cdr3_nt: TGTGCCAGCAGTTACGGCCACTTTGGGCCTGAGCAGTTCTTC
v_call: TRBV6-5
j_call: TRBJ2-1
d_call: -
clone_size: -

cdr3_aa: CASSLFSSGQGAGEQFF
cdr3_nt: TGCGCCAGCAGCTTGTTTTCCAGTGGACAGGGGGCCGGTGAGCAGTTCTTC
v_call: TRBV5-1
j_call: TRBJ2-1
d_call: TRBD1
clone_size: -

cdr3_aa: CASSLNTGGTGELFF
cdr3_nt: TGTGCCAGCAGCTTAAACACAGGGGGGACCGGGGAGCTGTTTTTT
v_call: TRBV11-1
j_call: TRBJ2-2
d_call: TRBD1
clone_size: -

cdr3_aa: CAVSGGDFGTDTQYF
cdr3_nt: TGTGCCGTTTCGGGGGGAGATTTTGGCACAGATACGCAGTATTTT
v_call: TRBV10-3
j_call: TRBJ2-3
d_call: TRBD2
clone_size: -

cdr3_aa: CASSLASGPYNEQFF
cdr3_nt: TGTGCCAGCAGCTTGGCTAGCGGGCCATACAATGAGCAGTTCTTC
v_call: TRBV11-2
j_call: TRBJ2-1
d_call: TRBD2
clone_size: -

cdr3_aa: CSAREYGEQYF
cdr3_nt: TGCAGTGCTAGAGAGTACGGGGAGCAGTACTTC
v_call: TRBV20-1
j_call: TRBJ2-7
d_call: -
clone_size: once

cdr3_aa: CSVEDQAQGSQENTIYF
cdr3_nt: TGCAGCGTTGAAGATCAGGCTCAGGGTTCGCAGGAAAACACCATATATTTT
v_call: TRBV29-1
j_call: TRBJ1-3
d_call: -
clone_size: many

cdr3_aa: CASSSTSGGPYGSSEQYF
cdr3_nt: TGCGCCAGCAGCTCGACTAGCGGGGGCCCCTATGGGTCTTCCGAGCAGTACTTC
v_call: TRBV5-1
j_call: TRBJ2-7
d_call: TRBD2
clone_size: -

cdr3_aa: CASSYRTGTSYEQYF
cdr3_nt: TGTGCCAGCAGCTATAGGACAGGGACCTCCTACGAGCAGTACTTC
v_call: TRBV11-2
j_call: TRBJ2-7
d_call: TRBD1
clone_size: -

cdr3_aa: CASSLFLAAAREAEAFF
cdr3_nt: TGTGCCAGCAGCTTATTTTTGGCTGCCGCTCGAGAGGCTGAAGCTTTCTTT
v_call: TRBV7-2
j_call: TRBJ1-1
d_call: -
clone_size: -

cdr3_aa: CASSLTAGGYNEQFF
cdr3_nt: TGTGCCAGCAGCTTAACAGCGGGGGGTTACAATGAGCAGTTCTTC
v_call: TRBV7-3
j_call: TRBJ2-1
d_call: TRBD2
clone_size: -

cdr3_aa: CASSPSDRDQPQHF
cdr3_nt: TGTGCCAGCAGCCCCTCGGACAGGGATCAGCCCCAGCATTTT
v_call: TRBV7-8
j_call: TRBJ1-5
d_call: TRBD1
clone_size: few

cdr3_aa: CASSMSGGGQPQHF
cdr3_nt: TGTGCCAGCAGTATGTCAGGGGGCGGTCAGCCCCAGCATTTT
v_call: TRBV25-1
j_call: TRBJ1-5
d_call: TRBD1
clone_size: once

cdr3_aa: CASSLRGGGKISGNTIYF
cdr3_nt: TGTGCCAGCAGCTTAAGGGGCGGGGGGAAGATATCTGGAAACACCATATATTTT
v_call: TRBV7-6
j_call: TRBJ1-3
d_call: -
clone_size: once

cdr3_aa: CASSLSGSTGELFF
cdr3_nt: TGTGCCAGCAGCTTATCGGGGTCCACCGGGGAGCTGTTTTTT
v_call: TRBV7-3
j_call: TRBJ2-2
d_call: -
clone_size: -

cdr3_aa: CASSLNTGVGSPLHF
cdr3_nt: TGTGCCAGCAGTTTAAATACAGGGGTTGGGTCACCCCTCCACTTT
v_call: TRBV27
j_call: TRBJ1-6
d_call: TRBD1
clone_size: -

cdr3_aa: CASSLAASSVKYEQYF
cdr3_nt: TGTGCCAGCAGTTTAGCGGCGTCTAGCGTGAAATACGAGCAGTACTTC
v_call: TRBV27
j_call: TRBJ2-7
d_call: -
clone_size: -

cdr3_aa: CSASTGEPLHF
cdr3_nt: TGCAGTGCTAGTACCGGGGAGCCCCTCCACTTT
v_call: TRBV20-1
j_call: TRBJ1-6
d_call: -
clone_size: few

cdr3_aa: CASSPRNMRQGAEAFF
cdr3_nt: TGTGCCAGCTCACCCCGAAATATGCGGCAGGGGGCTGAAGCTTTCTTT
v_call: TRBV18
j_call: TRBJ1-1
d_call: TRBD1
clone_size: -

cdr3_aa: CAWSGTTYGYTF
cdr3_nt: TGTGCCTGGAGTGGGACAACCTATGGCTACACCTTC
v_call: TRBV30
j_call: TRBJ1-2
d_call: -
clone_size: few

cdr3_aa: CASSYPTTGGTEAFF
cdr3_nt: TGTGCCAGCAGTTACCCTACGACAGGGGGGACTGAAGCTTTCTTT
v_call: TRBV6-6
j_call: TRBJ1-1
d_call: TRBD1
clone_size: -

cdr3_aa: CASSEPGTSGTAYEQYF
cdr3_nt: TGCGCCAGCAGTGAGCCCGGGACTAGCGGGACCGCCTACGAGCAGTACTTC
v_call: TRBV10-2
j_call: TRBJ2-7
d_call: TRBD2
clone_size: -

cdr3_aa: CASRETGEGTEAFF
cdr3_nt: TGTGCCAGCAGGGAGACAGGGGAGGGAACTGAAGCTTTCTTT
v_call: TRBV6-5
j_call: TRBJ1-1
d_call: TRBD1
clone_size: -

cdr3_aa: CASRWGGDEQFF
cdr3_nt: TGTGCCAGCAGATGGGGAGGCGATGAGCAGTTCTTC
v_call: TRBV2
j_call: TRBJ2-1
d_call: -
clone_size: -